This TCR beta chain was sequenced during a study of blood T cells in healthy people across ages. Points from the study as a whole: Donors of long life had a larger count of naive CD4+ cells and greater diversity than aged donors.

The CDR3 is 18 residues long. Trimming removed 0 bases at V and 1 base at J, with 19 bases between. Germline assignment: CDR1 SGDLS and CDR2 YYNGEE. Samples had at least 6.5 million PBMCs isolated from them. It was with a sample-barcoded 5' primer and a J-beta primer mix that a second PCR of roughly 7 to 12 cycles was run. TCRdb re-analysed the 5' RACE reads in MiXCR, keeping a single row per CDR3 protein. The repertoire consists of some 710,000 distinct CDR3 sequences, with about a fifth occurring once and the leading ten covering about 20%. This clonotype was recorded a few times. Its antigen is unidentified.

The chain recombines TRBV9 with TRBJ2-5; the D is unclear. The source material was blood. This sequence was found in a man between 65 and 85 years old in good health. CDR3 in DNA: TGTGCCAGCAGCGTAGGAGTGACTCCCTTTCGCGCCCAAGAGACCCAGTACTTC. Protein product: CASSVGVTPFRAQETQYF. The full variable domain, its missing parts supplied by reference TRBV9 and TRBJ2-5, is DSGVTQTPKHLITATGQRVTLRCSPRSGDLSVYWYQQSLDQGLQFLIQYYNGEERAKGNILERFSAQQFPDLHSELNLSSLELGDSALYFCASSVGVTPFRAQETQYFGPGTRLLVL.